These 21 T cell receptor beta chains originate from one sample sequenced in a study of T-cell reconstitution after alpha-beta-depleted transplantation in children. It was with unique molecular identifiers that the TCRbeta library was prepared. Each CDR3 protein is one row after TCRdb ran MiXCR on the PCR reads. The table records a few hundred thousand distinct CDR3 sequences, 11% of them present only once. Sequences were derived from PBMCs from the stem cell graft donor, sampled from the stem cell graft. These TCRs come from a human donor who donated a stem cell graft to a child with acute myeloid leukemia.

This clonotype was found a few times. The chain joins TRBV7-9 to TRBJ1-1, with 10 bases that match TRBD1. Germline values: CDR1 SEHNR, CDR2 FQNEAQ (reference sequence). The V gene end was trimmed by 5 bases and the J gene end by 4 bases; junction bases not matched to a gene: 7. CDR3 size: 15 residues. CDR3 nucleotides: TGTGCCAGCAGCCTATTGACAGGGGGCATCACTGAAGCTTTCTTT. It specifies CASSLLTGGITEAFF.

This clonotype was seen at least ten times. The J gene is TRBJ2-4, the V gene TRBV10-2; TRBD2 might be the D (6 bases). The CDR3 extends over 14 amino acids. From germline, CDR1 is WSHSY and CDR2 SAAADI. Trimming took 9 bases from V and 0 from J, leaving 12 bases between them. The DNA of the CDR3 is TGCGCCAGGAAAGGAGGGGTAGCCAAAAACATTCAGTACTTC. This translates into CARKGGVAKNIQYF.

This clonotype was recorded a few times. The V call is TRBV19, the J call TRBJ2-1; 10 bases align to TRBD2. Germline-derived CDR1 and CDR2 are LNHDA and SQIVND (reference sequence). The CDR3 sequence is 14 residues long. V shed 6 bases and J 8 bases; nucleotides not matched to a gene: 7. This CDR3 is CASRASGSFYEQFF. Written as DNA, the CDR3 is TGTGCCAGTAGGGCTAGCGGGAGTTTCTATGAGCAGTTCTTC.

The chain carries TRBV20-1 and TRBJ2-2, with D uncertain. The ends were cut back, 4 bases at V and 3 bases at J, with 9 bases in the middle. Germline CDR1 DFQATT, CDR2 SNEGSKA (reference sequence). The CDR3 length is 13 residues. Here the CDR3 DNA reads TGCAGTGCTAAAGACTTCTACACCGGGGAGCTGTTTTTT. Translating gives CSAKDFYTGELFF.

This clonotype was detected once. This may stem from a read error, because a much larger clone lies one nucleotide away. V and J are TRBV29-1 and TRBJ1-2; D unclear. Trimming stripped 7 bases from V and 6 bases from J, with 18 bases between. Germline V CDR1 and CDR2: SQVTM, ANQGSEA. This CDR3 contains 13 residues. CDR3 sequence reads: CSAVGWELDGYTF. The CDR3 DNA follows: TGCAGCGCTGTCGGGTGGGAATTGGATGGCTACACCTTC.

This clonotype was counted many times. The V gene is TRBV20-1, the J gene TRBJ2-5; TRBD1 might be the D (6 bases). Deletions cut 0 bases from V and 1 base from J, with 9 bases between. In germline, CDR1 is DFQATT, CDR2 SNEGSKA (reference sequence). This CDR3 region has 14 residues. The CDR3 is CSARDWTVQETQYF. Written as DNA, the CDR3 is TGCAGTGCTAGAGATTGGACAGTCCAAGAGACCCAGTACTTC.

This clonotype has just a few counts. The chain couples TRBV2 to TRBJ2-7; 8 bases fit TRBD1. The CDR3 length is 14 residues. V shed 6 bases and J 2 bases; nucleotides not matched to a gene: 6. Germline-derived CDR1 and CDR2 are SNHLY and FYNNEI. The CDR3 DNA reads TGTGCCAGCAGCGCGGACAGGGACGCCTACGAGCAGTACGTC. Translating it yields CASSADRDAYEQYV.

The chain recombines TRBV5-1 with TRBJ1-2, with D perhaps TRBD1 (5 bases). Trimming removed 1 base from V and 1 base from J, with 8 bases in between. The length of the CDR3 is 14 residues. Germline values: CDR1 SGHRS, CDR2 YFSETQ. The CDR3: CASSLYDSNYGYTF. The CDR3 DNA sequence: TGCGCCAGCAGCTTGTATGACAGTAACTATGGCTACACCTTC.

V usage is TRBV6-1 and J usage is TRBJ2-1; 7 nucleotides agree with TRBD2. The germline gives CDR1 MNHNS, CDR2 SASEGT. Trimming removed 6 bases from V and 2 bases from J; junction bases left unmatched: 1. The CDR3 runs 13 residues. This CDR3 is CASSGTTYNEQFF. The CDR3 DNA sequence: TGTGCCAGCAGCGGGACTACCTACAATGAGCAGTTCTTC.

The genes are TRBV6-5 and TRBJ2-7; a possible D gene is TRBD2 (6 bases). The V end lost 0 bases, the J end lost 1 base, and 7 bases lay between the germline ends. The CDR3 length is 14 residues. From germline, CDR1 is MNHEY and CDR2 SVGAGI. This chain's CDR3 is CASSYSGTSYEQYV. The DNA for the CDR3 is TGTGCCAGCAGTTACTCTGGGACTTCCTACGAGCAGTACGTC.

This clonotype has a count of ten or more. The chain is built from TRBV20-1 and TRBJ1-2; TRBD1 matches at 10 bases. This CDR3 has 13 residues. Trimming cost V 2 bases and J 5 bases; bases outside gene matches: 2. Germline V gene data show CDR1 as DFQATT and CDR2 as SNEGSKA (reference sequence). CDR3 residues: CSARPGQGYGYTF. CDR3 bases: TGCAGTGCTAGACCGGGACAGGGGTATGGCTACACCTTC.

The chain employs TRBV2 and TRBJ2-5, with 14 bases lining up with TRBD2. V lost 6 bases to trimming and J lost 1 base; unmatched junction nucleotides: 4. Germline-derived CDR1 and CDR2 are SNHLY and FYNNEI. CDR3 size: 16 residues. The CDR3 nucleotides are TGTGCCAGCAGGGAGACTAGCGGGAGGGTCCAAGAGACCCAGTACTTC. As protein: CASRETSGRVQETQYF.

V is TRBV24-1 and J is TRBJ1-2, with D possibly being TRBD1 (5 bases). Germline-derived CDR1 and CDR2 are KGHDR and SFDVKD. V dropped 5 bases and J dropped 9 bases, with 12 bases sitting between them. The CDR3 extends over 12 amino acids. The CDR3 region has the DNA TGTGCCACCAGTGGACGGGGCGGGAGCTACACCTTC. Its translation: CATSGRGGSYTF.

This clonotype occurred a few times. The genes are TRBV7-2 and TRBJ1-3; the D is unclear. This CDR3 comprises 14 residues. The V end lost 0 bases, the J end lost 2 bases, and 5 bases lay between the germline ends. Per germline, CDR1 SGHTA and CDR2 FQGNSA. CDR3 in amino acids: CASSLAVAGNTIYF. The CDR3 DNA reads TGTGCCAGCAGCTTAGCGGTGGCTGGAAACACCATATATTTT.

J is TRBJ2-7 and V is TRBV6-1; D may be TRBD2 (5 bases). With 5 bases removed from V and 3 bases from J, the gap between germline ends came to 11 bases. The CDR3 totals 13 residues. Germline lookup yields CDR1 MNHNS and CDR2 SASEGT. The CDR3 coding sequence is TGTGCCAGCAGTAGAGGGCCAAACTACGAGCAGTACTTC. This codes for CASSRGPNYEQYF.

This sequence joins TRBV20-1 and TRBJ2-3; 7 nucleotides line up with TRBD1. CDR3 length: 14 amino acids. The V segment lost 6 bases and the J segment 2 bases; nucleotides outside the gene matches: 8. In germline, CDR1 is DFQATT, CDR2 SNEGSKA (reference sequence). The CDR3 reads CSADPGQTTDTQYF. The CDR3 bases are TGCAGTGCGGACCCGGGACAGACCACAGATACGCAGTATTTT.

A few counts support this clonotype. The chain couples TRBV7-2 to TRBJ2-4; TRBD1 matches at 8 bases. The CDR3 spans 15 residues. Unmatched junction bases numbered 6, after V lost 4 bases and J lost 4 bases. Germline CDR1 is SGHTA and CDR2 is FQGNSA. The CDR3 sequence is CASSSQWDRKNIQYF. In nucleotides, the CDR3 is TGTGCCAGCAGCTCCCAGTGGGACAGGAAAAACATTCAGTACTTC.

The chain joins TRBV7-8 to TRBJ1-2; TRBD1 aligns across 8 bases. Germline values: CDR1 SGHVS, CDR2 FQNEAQ. This CDR3 spans 14 amino acids. The junction had 5 bases not matched to a gene; V was cut back by 4 bases and J by 4 bases. The CDR3 DNA is TGTGCCAGCAGCTCAACCGGGACAGGCTATGGCTACACCTTC. Amino acids: CASSSTGTGYGYTF. The full variable domain, rest sourced from reference TRBV7-8 and TRBJ1-2, is GAGVSQSPRYKVAKRGQDVALRCDPISGHVSLFWYQQALGQGPEFLTYFQNEAQLDKSGLPSDRFFAERPEGSVSTLKIQRTQQEDSAVYLCASSSTGTGYGYTFGSGTRLTVV.

This clonotype was picked up many times. The J gene is TRBJ1-5, the V gene TRBV10-3, with unresolved D. Trimming removed 8 bases from V and 4 bases from J, with 12 bases in between. The CDR3 contains 13 residues. The V gene's germline CDR1 is ENHRY and CDR2 SYGVKD. The DNA of the CDR3 is TGTGCCATCCGTCGTAGAGAGAATCAGCCCCAGCATTTT. Protein: CAIRRRENQPQHF.

The V and J genes are TRBV4-1 and TRBJ1-2; D uncertain. V was cut by 4 bases and J by 4 bases, with 13 bases left in between. The CDR3 is 14 amino acids. Germline assignment: CDR1 MGHRA and CDR2 YSYEKL. The CDR3 loop is CASSPPAGPYGYTF. The DNA for the CDR3 is TGCGCCAGCAGCCCTCCGGCGGGCCCCTATGGCTACACCTTC.

This clonotype was counted ten times or more. The genes are TRBV7-2 and TRBJ2-2; 7 positions agree with TRBD2. Germline CDR1 and CDR2: SGHTA and FQGNSA. The junction had 5 bases not matched to a gene; V was cut back by 2 bases and J by 2 bases. CDR3 length: 16 amino acids. The DNA for the CDR3 is TGTGCCAGCAGCTTAAATCAGCGGGGTAACACCGGGGAGCTGTTTTTT. Translation: CASSLNQRGNTGELFF.